A single sample is the source of the 19 T cell receptor beta chains below, sequenced in a study of cytomegalovirus exposure and HLA in healthy donors. The PCR used 60 Vbeta and 13 Jbeta primers. Assay: immunoSEQ multiplex PCR; the TCRdb copy retains only in-frame clones and omits some. The repertoire consists of 100,000 to 150,000 clones, with approximately 77% occurring once and the leading ten covering over 1.3%. Material for sequencing was PBMCs. The source of these receptors is a woman aged 40-49 years in good health and CMV-seronegative.

The rearrangement uses TRBV4-2 and TRBJ2-7; 7 bases agree with TRBD2. The CDR3 sequence is 13 residues long. Trimming cost V 1 base and J 7 bases; bases outside gene matches: 4. Germline V gives CDR1 LGHNA, CDR2 YNFKEQ. The DNA of the CDR3 is TGTGCCAGCAGCCAAGGGAGGGAGGGAGAGCAGTACTTC. The encoded protein is CASSQGREGEQYF.

The chain combines TRBV19 with TRBJ1-5; TRBD1 is a possible D gene (5 bases). V gave up 5 bases and J gave up 0 bases, with 8 bases separating them. Germline V gene data show CDR1 as LNHDA and CDR2 as SQIVND (reference sequence). The CDR3 has 14 residues. DNA of the CDR3: TGTGCCAGTAGTCCAGGGTATAGCAATCAGCCCCAGCATTTT. Encoded protein: CASSPGYSNQPQHF.

This chain links TRBV7-2 with TRBJ1-2; no definite D call. Germline-derived CDR1 and CDR2 are SGHTA and FQGNSA. Trimming left V 1 base short and J 0 bases short, with 9 bases between. The length of the CDR3 is 15 residues. The CDR3 spells CASSLGIAANYGYTF. The CDR3 bases are TGTGCCAGCAGCTTAGGAATCGCGGCTAACTATGGCTACACCTTC.

V and J are TRBV29-1 and TRBJ1-1; a weak D match, TRBD1 (5 bases). The CDR3 consists of 12 residues. Trimming took 4 bases from V and 4 from J, leaving 10 bases between them. Germline assignment: CDR1 SQVTM and CDR2 ANQGSEA. The CDR3 sequence is CSVVQGGTEAFF. CDR3 sequence (DNA): TGCAGCGTTGTTCAGGGTGGCACTGAAGCTTTCTTT.

The chain has TRBV4-3 and TRBJ2-6; 9 bases line up with TRBD1. The CDR3 totals 18 residues. V shed 3 bases and J 0 bases; nucleotides not matched to a gene: 6. CDR1 and CDR2 from the germline V gene are LGHNA and YSLEER. CDR3 nucleotide sequence: TGCGCCAGCAGCCACAGGACAGGGGCTGGCTCTGGGGCCAACGTCCTGACTTTC. The encoded protein is CASSHRTGAGSGANVLTF.

The chain is built from TRBV5-1 and TRBJ2-3, with a weak D call TRBD1 (6 bases). The ends were cut back, 0 bases at V and 3 bases at J, with 11 bases in the middle. The CDR3 has 15 amino acids. Germline V gene data show CDR1 as SGHRS and CDR2 as YFSETQ. CDR3 bases: TGCGCCAGCAGCTTGGTGGGACACGGAACAGATACGCAGTATTTT. It yields the protein CASSLVGHGTDTQYF. Full variable domain (remainder filled in from reference TRBV5-1 and TRBJ2-3): KAGVTQTPRYLIKTRGQQVTLSCSPISGHRSVSWYQQTPGQGLQFLFEYFSETQRNKGNFPGRFSGRQFSNSRSEMNVSTLELGDSALYLCASSLVGHGTDTQYFGPGTRLTVL.

The rearrangement links TRBV27 to TRBJ2-3, with 7 bases aligning to TRBD2. This CDR3 contains 14 residues. The germline V gene encodes CDR1 MNHEY and CDR2 SMNVEV (reference sequence). With V trimmed by 5 bases and J by 4 bases, 6 bases remained unmatched. The chain's CDR3 is CASSLSGASDTQYF. In DNA form, the CDR3 reads TGTGCCAGCAGTCTCAGCGGGGCATCAGATACGCAGTATTTT.

This sequence joins TRBV10-3 and TRBJ1-1, with TRBD1 matching 8 bases. Germline loops: CDR1 ENHRY, CDR2 SYGVKD. J was trimmed by 11 bases and V by 0 bases; bases with no gene match: 14. The CDR3 is 16 amino acids. The CDR3 loop is CAISESPGGTGLEAFF. CDR3 bases: TGTGCCATCAGTGAGTCACCAGGCGGGACAGGTCTCGAGGCTTTCTTT.

The chain uses TRBV19 and TRBJ1-4; D is undetermined. Trimming removed 2 bases from V and 6 bases from J, with 13 bases in between. The CDR3 length is 15 residues. Germline CDR1 is LNHDA and CDR2 is SQIVND (reference sequence). The CDR3 spells CASSIRRERDEKLFF. For the CDR3, the DNA is TGTGCCAGTAGTATACGTCGGGAGAGGGATGAAAAACTGTTTTTT.

This clone has a single count. The rearrangement joins TRBV19 to TRBJ2-1; 7 bases line up with TRBD2. CDR3 length equals 16 residues. Germline V lookup: CDR1 LNHDA, CDR2 SQIVND (reference sequence). After removal of 4 bases from V and 0 bases from J, the junction contained 6 bases not matched to a gene. CDR3 in amino acids: CASSSKRGVSYNEQFF. CDR3 nucleotide sequence: TGTGCCAGTAGTAGTAAGCGGGGCGTCTCCTACAATGAGCAGTTCTTC.

The chain combines TRBV5-4 with TRBJ2-7; the D gene is possibly TRBD1 (6 bases). The CDR3 totals 13 residues. Deletions cut 0 bases from V and 5 bases from J, with 9 bases between. The V gene's germline CDR1 is SGHNT and CDR2 YYREEE (reference sequence). CDR3 sequence reads: CASSLVGANEQYF. The DNA of the CDR3 is TGTGCCAGCAGCTTGGTGGGGGCCAACGAGCAGTACTTC.

V and J are TRBV5-1 and TRBJ2-7, with 7 bases lining up with TRBD1. Trimming took 0 bases from V and 3 from J; bases not matched to a gene: 3. The CDR3 is made up of 14 amino acids. Per germline, CDR1 SGHRS and CDR2 YFSETQ. The CDR3 reads CASSLEQGNYEQYF. As DNA, the CDR3 is TGCGCCAGCAGCTTGGAACAGGGGAACTACGAGCAGTACTTC.

The chain carries TRBV5-8 and TRBJ2-2, with TRBD1 identical over 7 bases. This CDR3 region has 13 residues. The J segment lost 5 bases and the V segment lost 6 bases, leaving 4 bases of the junction unmatched. The germline CDR1 and CDR2 sequences are SGHTS and YDEGEE. In nucleotides, the CDR3 is TGTGCCAGCACCAGGGGGACGACCGGGGAGCTGTTTTTT. Amino acids: CASTRGTTGELFF.

The chain couples TRBV5-1 to TRBJ2-1; D perhaps matches TRBD1 (5 bases). V lost 2 bases and J lost 9, with 12 bases in between. Germline lookup yields CDR1 SGHRS and CDR2 YFSETQ. CDR3 length equals 13 residues. CDR3 bases: TGCGCCAGCAGCTTCCAGGGATTCGGTGAGCAGTTCTTC. Amino acid sequence: CASSFQGFGEQFF.

This chain uses TRBV6-6 with TRBJ2-3; D not resolved. Trimming cost V 8 bases and J 0 bases, with 12 bases left between them. Germline V gene lookup returns CDR1 MNHNY and CDR2 SVGAGI (reference sequence). The CDR3 contains 14 residues. CDR3 DNA sequence: TGTGCCAGCCAAGCGACCTTGAGCACAGATACGCAGTATTTT. Residues: CASQATLSTDTQYF.

The chain uses TRBV27 and TRBJ1-1; D not resolved. Looked up from germline, CDR1 is MNHEY and CDR2 is SMNVEV (reference sequence). The CDR3 is 17 amino acids. V lost 5 bases to trimming and J lost 3 bases, with 22 bases between them. The CDR3 region has the DNA TGTGCCAGCAGTACCACTCTGCGGGCCTTCCGCCACACTGAAGCTTTCTTT. It translates to CASSTTLRAFRHTEAFF.

CDR3 in amino acids: CASSYSNRYGYTF. CDR3 DNA: TGTGCCAGCAGTTACTCGAACCGGTATGGCTACACCTTC. The chain employs TRBV6-5 and TRBJ1-2, with D uncertain. Trimming removed 0 bases from V and 5 bases from J, with 7 bases in between. Looked up from germline, CDR1 is MNHEY and CDR2 is SVGAGI. This CDR3 is built from 13 residues.

The rearrangement uses TRBV28 and TRBJ1-2; no clear D gene. The CDR3 totals 10 residues. V lost 10 bases and J 4 bases, leaving 7 bases between the germline ends. The V gene's germline CDR1 is MDHEN and CDR2 SYDVKM. CDR3 sequence (DNA): TGTGCCACCCTCGTCTATGGCTACACCTTC. Its protein product is CATLVYGYTF.

CDR3 region: CASSPTSGGPYSYEQYF. As DNA, the CDR3 is TGCGCCAGCAGCCCGACTAGCGGGGGGCCCTACTCCTACGAGCAGTACTTC. The J gene is TRBJ2-7, the V gene TRBV4-1, with 13 bases that match TRBD2. The CDR3 consists of 17 residues. Per the germline V gene, CDR1 is MGHRA and CDR2 is YSYEKL. Unmatched junction bases numbered 6, after V lost 4 bases and J lost 0 bases.